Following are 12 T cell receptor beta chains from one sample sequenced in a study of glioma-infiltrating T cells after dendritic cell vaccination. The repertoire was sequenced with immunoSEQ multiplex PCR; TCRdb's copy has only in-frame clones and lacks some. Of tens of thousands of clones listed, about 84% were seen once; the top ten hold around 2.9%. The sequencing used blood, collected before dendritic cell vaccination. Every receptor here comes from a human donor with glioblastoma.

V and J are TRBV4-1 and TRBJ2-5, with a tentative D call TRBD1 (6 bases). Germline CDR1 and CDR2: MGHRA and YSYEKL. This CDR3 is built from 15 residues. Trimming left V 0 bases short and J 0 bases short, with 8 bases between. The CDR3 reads CASSQENRDQETQYF. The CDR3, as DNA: TGCGCCAGCAGCCAAGAAAACAGGGACCAAGAGACCCAGTACTTC.

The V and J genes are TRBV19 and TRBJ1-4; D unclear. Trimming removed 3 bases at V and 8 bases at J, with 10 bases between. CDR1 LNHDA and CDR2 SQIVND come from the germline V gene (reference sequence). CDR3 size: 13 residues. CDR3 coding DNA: TGTGCCAGTAGTATTCAGGATTGGGAAAAACTGTTTTTT. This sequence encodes CASSIQDWEKLFF. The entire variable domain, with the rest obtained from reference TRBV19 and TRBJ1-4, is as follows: DGGITQSPKYLFRKEGQNVTLSCEQNLNHDAMYWYRQDPGQGLRLIYYSQIVNDFQKGDIAEGYSVSREKKESFPLTVTSAQKNPTAFYLCASSIQDWEKLFFGSGTQLSVL.

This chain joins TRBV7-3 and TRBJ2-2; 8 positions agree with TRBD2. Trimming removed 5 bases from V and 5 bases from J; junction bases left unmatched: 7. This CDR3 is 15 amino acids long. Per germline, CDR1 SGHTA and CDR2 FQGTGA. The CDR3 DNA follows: TGTGCCAGCAGCCAAAGCGGGAGCGGAACCGGGGAGCTGTTTTTT. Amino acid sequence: CASSQSGSGTGELFF.

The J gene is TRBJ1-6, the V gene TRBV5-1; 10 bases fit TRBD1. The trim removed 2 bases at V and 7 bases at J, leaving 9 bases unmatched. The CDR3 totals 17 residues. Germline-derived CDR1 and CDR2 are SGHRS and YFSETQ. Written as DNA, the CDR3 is TGCGCCAGCAGCTTTTTTTTTGCGGGACAGGGGAATTCACCCCTCCACTTT. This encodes CASSFFFAGQGNSPLHF.

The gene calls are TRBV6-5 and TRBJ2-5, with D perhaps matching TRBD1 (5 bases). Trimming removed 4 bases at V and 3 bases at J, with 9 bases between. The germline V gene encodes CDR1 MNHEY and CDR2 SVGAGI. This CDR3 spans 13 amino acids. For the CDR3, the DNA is TGTGCCAGCAGTTCAGGGTCAAAAGAGACCCAGTACTTC. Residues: CASSSGSKETQYF.

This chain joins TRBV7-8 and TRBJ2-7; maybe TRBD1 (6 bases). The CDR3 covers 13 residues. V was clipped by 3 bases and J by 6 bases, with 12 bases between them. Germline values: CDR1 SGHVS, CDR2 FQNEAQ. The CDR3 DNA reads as TGTGCCAGCAGCTTTACAGGGAAAGGCGAGCAGTACTTC. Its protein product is CASSFTGKGEQYF.

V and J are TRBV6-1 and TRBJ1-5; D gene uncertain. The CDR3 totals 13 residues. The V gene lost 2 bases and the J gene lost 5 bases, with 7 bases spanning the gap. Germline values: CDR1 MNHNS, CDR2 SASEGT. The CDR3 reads CASSELRDQPQHF. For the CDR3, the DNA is TGTGCCAGCAGTGAACTGAGGGATCAGCCCCAGCATTTT.

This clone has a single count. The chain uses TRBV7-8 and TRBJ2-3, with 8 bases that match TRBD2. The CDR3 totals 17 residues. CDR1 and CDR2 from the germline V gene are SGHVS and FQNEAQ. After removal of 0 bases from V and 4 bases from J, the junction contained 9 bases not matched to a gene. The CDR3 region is CASSLAIAGPLADTQYF. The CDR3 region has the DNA TGTGCCAGCAGCTTAGCGATAGCGGGGCCCCTGGCAGATACGCAGTATTTT.

The CDR3 loop is CASSTGTGGREQYF. DNA of the CDR3: TGTGCCAGCAGCACGGGGACAGGGGGGCGTGAGCAGTACTTC. The chain carries TRBV7-9 and TRBJ2-7, with 11 bases fitting TRBD1. The CDR3 is 14 amino acids. V shed 5 bases and J 7 bases; nucleotides not matched to a gene: 7. The V gene's germline CDR1 is SEHNR and CDR2 FQNEAQ (reference sequence).

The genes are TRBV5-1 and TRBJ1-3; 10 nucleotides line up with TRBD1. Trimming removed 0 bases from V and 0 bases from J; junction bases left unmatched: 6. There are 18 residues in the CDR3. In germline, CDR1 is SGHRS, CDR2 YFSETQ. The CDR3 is CASSLALTGGPSGNTIYF. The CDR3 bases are TGCGCCAGCAGCTTGGCGTTGACAGGGGGCCCCTCTGGAAACACCATATATTTT.

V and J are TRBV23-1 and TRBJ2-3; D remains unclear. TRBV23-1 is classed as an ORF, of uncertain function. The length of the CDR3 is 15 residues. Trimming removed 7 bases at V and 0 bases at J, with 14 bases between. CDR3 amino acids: CASTEVPPSTDTQYF. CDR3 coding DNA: TGCGCCAGCACCGAGGTCCCCCCTAGCACAGATACGCAGTATTTT.

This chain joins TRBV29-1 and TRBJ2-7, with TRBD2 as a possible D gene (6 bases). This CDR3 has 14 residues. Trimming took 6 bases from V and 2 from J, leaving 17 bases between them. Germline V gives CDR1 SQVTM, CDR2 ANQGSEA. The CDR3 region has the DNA TGCAGCGTCGCCGGGGGAACTCGTACCTACGAGCAGTACTTC. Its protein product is CSVAGGTRTYEQYF.